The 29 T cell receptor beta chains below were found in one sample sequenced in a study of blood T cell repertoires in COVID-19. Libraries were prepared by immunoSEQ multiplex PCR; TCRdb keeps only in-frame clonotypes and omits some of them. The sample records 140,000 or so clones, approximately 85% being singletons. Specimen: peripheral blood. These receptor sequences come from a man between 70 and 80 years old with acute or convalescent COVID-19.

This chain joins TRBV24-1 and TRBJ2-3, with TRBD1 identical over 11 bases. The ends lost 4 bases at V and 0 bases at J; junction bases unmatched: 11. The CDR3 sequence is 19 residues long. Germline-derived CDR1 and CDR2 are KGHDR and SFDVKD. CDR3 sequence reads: CATSEGQGAPSTSTDTQYF. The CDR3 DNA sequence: TGTGCCACCAGTGAAGGACAGGGGGCTCCCTCAACTAGCACAGATACGCAGTATTTT.

The chain's CDR3 is CASRAGQNTGELFF. In DNA, the CDR3 is TGTGCCAGCAGAGCGGGACAGAACACCGGGGAGCTGTTTTTT. The chain couples TRBV6-5 to TRBJ2-2, with D perhaps matching TRBD2 (7 bases). The CDR3 runs to 14 residues. V dropped 6 bases and J dropped 1 base, with 9 bases sitting between them. Germline V gives CDR1 MNHEY, CDR2 SVGAGI.

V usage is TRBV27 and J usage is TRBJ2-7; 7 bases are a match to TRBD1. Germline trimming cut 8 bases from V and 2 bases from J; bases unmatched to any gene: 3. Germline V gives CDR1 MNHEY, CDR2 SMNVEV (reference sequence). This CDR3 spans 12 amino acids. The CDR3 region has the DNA TGTGCCAGCCCGGGACAGACCTACGAGCAGTACTTC. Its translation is CASPGQTYEQYF.

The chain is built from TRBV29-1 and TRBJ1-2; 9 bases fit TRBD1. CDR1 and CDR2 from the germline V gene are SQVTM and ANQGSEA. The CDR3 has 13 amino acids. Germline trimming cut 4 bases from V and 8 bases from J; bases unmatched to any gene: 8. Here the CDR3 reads CSVGAGTGNGYTF. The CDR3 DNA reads TGCAGCGTTGGGGCGGGGACAGGGAACGGCTACACCTTC.

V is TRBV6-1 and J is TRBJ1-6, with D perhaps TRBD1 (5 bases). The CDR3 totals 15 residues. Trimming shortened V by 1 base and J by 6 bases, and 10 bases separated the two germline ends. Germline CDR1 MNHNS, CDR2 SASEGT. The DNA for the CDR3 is TGTGCCAGCAGTGAAGTAGGGGTTGGTAATTCACCCCTCCACTTT. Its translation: CASSEVGVGNSPLHF.

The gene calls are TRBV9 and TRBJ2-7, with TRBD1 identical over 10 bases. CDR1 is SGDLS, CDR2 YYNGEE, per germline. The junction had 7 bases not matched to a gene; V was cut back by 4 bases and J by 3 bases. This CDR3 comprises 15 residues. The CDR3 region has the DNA TGTGCCAGCAGCACCCGGGACAGGGGCGTCTACGAGCAGTACTTC. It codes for CASSTRDRGVYEQYF.

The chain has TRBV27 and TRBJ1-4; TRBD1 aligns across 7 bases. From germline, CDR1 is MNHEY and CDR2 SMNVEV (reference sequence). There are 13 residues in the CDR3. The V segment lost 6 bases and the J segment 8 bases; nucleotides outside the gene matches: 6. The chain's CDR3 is CASRDRAGEKLFF. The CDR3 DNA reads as TGTGCCAGCAGAGACAGGGCGGGGGAAAAACTGTTTTTT.

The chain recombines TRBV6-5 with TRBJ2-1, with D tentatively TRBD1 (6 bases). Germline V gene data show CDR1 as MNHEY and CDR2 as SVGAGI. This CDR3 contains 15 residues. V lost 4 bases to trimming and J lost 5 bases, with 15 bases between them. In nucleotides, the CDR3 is TGTGCCAGCAGTTCCGGGACACCGGCCCACAATGAGCAGTTCTTC. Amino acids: CASSSGTPAHNEQFF.

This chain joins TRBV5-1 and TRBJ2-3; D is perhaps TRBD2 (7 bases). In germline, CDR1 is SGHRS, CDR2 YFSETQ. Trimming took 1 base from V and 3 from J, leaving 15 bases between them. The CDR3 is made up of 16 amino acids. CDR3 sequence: CASSLPSGGGTDTQYF. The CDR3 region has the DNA TGCGCCAGCAGCTTGCCCTCGGGGGGCGGGACAGATACGCAGTATTTT. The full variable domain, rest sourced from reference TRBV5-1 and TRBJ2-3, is KAGVTQTPRYLIKTRGQQVTLSCSPISGHRSVSWYQQTPGQGLQFLFEYFSETQRNKGNFPGRFSGRQFSNSRSEMNVSTLELGDSALYLCASSLPSGGGTDTQYFGPGTRLTVL.

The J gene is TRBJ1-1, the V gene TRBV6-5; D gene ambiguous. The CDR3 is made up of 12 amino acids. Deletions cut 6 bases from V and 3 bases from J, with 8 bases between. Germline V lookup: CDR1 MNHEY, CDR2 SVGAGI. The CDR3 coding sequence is TGTGCCAGCAGGGGCAGAGACACTGAAGCTTTCTTT. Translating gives CASRGRDTEAFF.

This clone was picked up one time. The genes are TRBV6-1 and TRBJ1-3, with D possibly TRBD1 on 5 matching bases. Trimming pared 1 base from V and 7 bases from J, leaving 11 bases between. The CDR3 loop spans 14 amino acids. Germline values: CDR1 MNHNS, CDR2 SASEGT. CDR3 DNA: TGTGCCAGCAGTGAAGGGCAGGGCGTCAACACCATATATTTT. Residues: CASSEGQGVNTIYF.

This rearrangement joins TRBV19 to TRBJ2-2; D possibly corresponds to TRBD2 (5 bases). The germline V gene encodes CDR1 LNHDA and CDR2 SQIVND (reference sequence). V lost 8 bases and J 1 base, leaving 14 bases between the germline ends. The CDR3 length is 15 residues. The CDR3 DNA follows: TGTGCCAGTTCTAACCCCCGGGAGAACACCGGGGAGCTGTTTTTT. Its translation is CASSNPRENTGELFF.

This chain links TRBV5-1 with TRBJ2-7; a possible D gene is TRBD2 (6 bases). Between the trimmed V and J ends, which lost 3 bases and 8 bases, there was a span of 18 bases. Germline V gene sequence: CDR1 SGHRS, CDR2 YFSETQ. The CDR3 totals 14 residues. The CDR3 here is CASSSGTEGGQQYF. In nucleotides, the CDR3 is TGCGCCAGCAGCTCCGGGACTGAAGGCGGTCAGCAGTACTTC.

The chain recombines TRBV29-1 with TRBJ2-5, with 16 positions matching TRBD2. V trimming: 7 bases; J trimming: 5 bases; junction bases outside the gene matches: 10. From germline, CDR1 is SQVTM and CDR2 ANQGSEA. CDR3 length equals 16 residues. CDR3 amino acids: CSEKGTSGRAGETQYF. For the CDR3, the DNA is TGCAGCGAAAAAGGGACTAGCGGGAGGGCCGGGGAGACCCAGTACTTC.

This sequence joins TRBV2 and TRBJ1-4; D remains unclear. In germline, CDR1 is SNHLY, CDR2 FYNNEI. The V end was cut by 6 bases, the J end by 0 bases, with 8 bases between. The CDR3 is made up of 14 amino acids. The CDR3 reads CASRAVSTNEKLFF. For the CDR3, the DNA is TGTGCCAGCAGGGCAGTTTCAACTAATGAAAAACTGTTTTTT.

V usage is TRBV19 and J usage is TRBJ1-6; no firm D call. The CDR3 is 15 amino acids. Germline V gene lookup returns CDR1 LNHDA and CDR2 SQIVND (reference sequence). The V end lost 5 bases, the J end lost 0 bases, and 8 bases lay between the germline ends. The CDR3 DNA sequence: TGTGCCAGTAGTTCCGGGAGCTCCTATAATTCACCCCTCCACTTT. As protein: CASSSGSSYNSPLHF.

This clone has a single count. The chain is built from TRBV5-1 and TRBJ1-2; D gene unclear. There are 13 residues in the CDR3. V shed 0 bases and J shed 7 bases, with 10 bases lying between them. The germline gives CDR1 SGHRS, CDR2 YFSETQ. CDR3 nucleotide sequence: TGCGCCAGCAGCTTGGTTGTCAGTTCTGGCTACACCTTC. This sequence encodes CASSLVVSSGYTF. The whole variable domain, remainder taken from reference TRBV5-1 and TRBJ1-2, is KAGVTQTPRYLIKTRGQQVTLSCSPISGHRSVSWYQQTPGQGLQFLFEYFSETQRNKGNFPGRFSGRQFSNSRSEMNVSTLELGDSALYLCASSLVVSSGYTFGSGTRLTVV.

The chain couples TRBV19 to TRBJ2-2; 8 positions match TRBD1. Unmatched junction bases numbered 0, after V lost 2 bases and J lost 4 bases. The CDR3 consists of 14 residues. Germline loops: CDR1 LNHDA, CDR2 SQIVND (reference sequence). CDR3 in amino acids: CASSIQGATGELFF. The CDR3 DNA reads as TGTGCCAGTAGTATACAGGGGGCCACCGGGGAGCTGTTTTTT. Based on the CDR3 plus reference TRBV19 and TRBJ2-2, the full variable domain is DGGITQSPKYLFRKEGQNVTLSCEQNLNHDAMYWYRQDPGQGLRLIYYSQIVNDFQKGDIAEGYSVSREKKESFPLTVTSAQKNPTAFYLCASSIQGATGELFFGEGSRLTVL.

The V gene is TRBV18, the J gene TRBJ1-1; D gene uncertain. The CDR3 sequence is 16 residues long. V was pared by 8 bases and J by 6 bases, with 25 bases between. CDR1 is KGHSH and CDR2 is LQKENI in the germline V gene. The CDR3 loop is CASTPQKSGTAAEAFF. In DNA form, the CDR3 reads TGTGCCAGCACCCCTCAGAAATCGGGAACGGCCGCTGAAGCTTTCTTT.

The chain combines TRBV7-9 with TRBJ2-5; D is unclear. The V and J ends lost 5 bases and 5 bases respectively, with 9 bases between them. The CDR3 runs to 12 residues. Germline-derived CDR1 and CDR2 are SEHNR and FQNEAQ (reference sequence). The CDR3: CASSRPRETQYF. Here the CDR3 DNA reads TGTGCCAGCAGCCGGCCTAGGGAGACCCAGTACTTC. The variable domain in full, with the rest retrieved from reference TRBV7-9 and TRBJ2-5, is DTGVSQNPRHKITKRGQNVTFRCDPISEHNRLYWYRQTLGQGPEFLTYFQNEAQLEKSRLLSDRFSAERPKGSFSTLEIQRTEQGDSAMYLCASSRPRETQYFGPGTRLLVL.

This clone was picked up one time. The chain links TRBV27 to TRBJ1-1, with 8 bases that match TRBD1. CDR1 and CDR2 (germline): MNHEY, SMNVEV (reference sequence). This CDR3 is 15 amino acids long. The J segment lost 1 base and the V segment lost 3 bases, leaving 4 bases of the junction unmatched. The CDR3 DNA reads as TGTGCCAGCAGTTTTCAGGGGGCTCGGAACACTGAAGCTTTCTTT. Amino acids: CASSFQGARNTEAFF.

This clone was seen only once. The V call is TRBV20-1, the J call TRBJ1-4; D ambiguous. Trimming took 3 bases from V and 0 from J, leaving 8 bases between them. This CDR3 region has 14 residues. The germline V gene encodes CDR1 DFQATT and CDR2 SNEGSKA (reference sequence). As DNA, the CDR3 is TGCAGTGCTAGTGAGACTGCAACTAATGAAAAACTGTTTTTT. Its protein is CSASETATNEKLFF.

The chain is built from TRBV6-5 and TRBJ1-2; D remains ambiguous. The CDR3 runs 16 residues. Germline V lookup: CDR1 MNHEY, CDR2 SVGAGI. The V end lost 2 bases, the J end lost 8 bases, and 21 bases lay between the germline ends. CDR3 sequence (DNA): TGTGCCAGCAGTTACACCCAGGATTCCCGCCAACGGGGCTACACCTTC. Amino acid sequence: CASSYTQDSRQRGYTF.

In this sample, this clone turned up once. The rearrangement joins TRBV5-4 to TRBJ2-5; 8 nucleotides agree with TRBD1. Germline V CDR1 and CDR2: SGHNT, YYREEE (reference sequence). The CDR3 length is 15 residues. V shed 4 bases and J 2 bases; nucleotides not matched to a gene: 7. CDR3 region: CASSHWTGTQETQYF. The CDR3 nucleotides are TGTGCCAGCAGCCATTGGACAGGGACACAAGAGACCCAGTACTTC.

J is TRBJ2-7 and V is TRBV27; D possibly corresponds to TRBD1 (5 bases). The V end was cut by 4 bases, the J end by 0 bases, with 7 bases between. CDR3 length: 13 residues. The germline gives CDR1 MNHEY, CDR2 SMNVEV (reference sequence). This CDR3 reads CASSSTGSYEQYF. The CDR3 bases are TGTGCCAGCAGTTCCACAGGCTCCTACGAGCAGTACTTC.

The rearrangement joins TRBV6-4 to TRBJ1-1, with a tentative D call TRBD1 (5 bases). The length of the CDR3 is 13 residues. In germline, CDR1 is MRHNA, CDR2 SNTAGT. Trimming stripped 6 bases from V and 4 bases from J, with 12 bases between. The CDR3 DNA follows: TGTGCCAGCAGCAGGGTCTGGGGCACTGAAGCTTTCTTT. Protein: CASSRVWGTEAFF.

This CDR3 reads CASSWDRGQPQHF. The DNA of the CDR3 is TGTGCCAGCAGTTGGGACAGGGGTCAGCCCCAGCATTTT. The chain uses TRBV27 and TRBJ1-5; the match to TRBD1 covers 10 bases. Germline CDR1 reads MNHEY; CDR2 reads SMNVEV (reference sequence). V gave up 4 bases and J gave up 6 bases; unmatched junction bases: 0. The CDR3 covers 13 residues.

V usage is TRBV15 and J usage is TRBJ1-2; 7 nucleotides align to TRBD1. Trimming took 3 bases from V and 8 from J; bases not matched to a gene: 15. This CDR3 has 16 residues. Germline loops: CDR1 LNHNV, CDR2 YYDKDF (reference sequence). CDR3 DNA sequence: TGTGCCACCAGCAGGACTCTAAGGCAGGGGGGTGAAGGCTACACCTTC. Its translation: CATSRTLRQGGEGYTF.

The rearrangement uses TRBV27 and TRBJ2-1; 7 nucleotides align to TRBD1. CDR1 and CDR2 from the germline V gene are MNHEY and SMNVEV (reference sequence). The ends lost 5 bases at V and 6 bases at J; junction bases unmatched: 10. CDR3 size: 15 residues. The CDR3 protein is CASSPPPTGFNEQFF. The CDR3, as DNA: TGTGCCAGCAGTCCACCTCCGACAGGGTTCAATGAGCAGTTCTTC.